Given below is one T cell receptor (beta chain) in context. This specimen comes from a study of cytomegalovirus exposure and HLA in healthy donors. The CDR3 contains 15 residues. Looked up from germline, CDR1 is SGHVS and CDR2 is FQNEAQ. The PCR ran on 60 Vbeta and 13 Jbeta primers. Produced via immunoSEQ multiplex PCR; TCRdb's table is partial and in-frame only. The table lists roughly 230,000 clones, about 85% of them singletons. The V gene is TRBV7-8, the J gene TRBJ2-5; 8 bases line up with TRBD1. Near its end, the DNA agrees better with TRBJ2-7, so the J call may be wrong. This TCR derives from a girl aged 2-10 years in good health and CMV-seronegative. Sequenced material: PBMCs. CDR3 in amino acids: CASSSPGQGPYEQYF. The DNA for the CDR3 is TGTGCCAGCAGCTCCCCCGGACAGGGTCCCTACGAGCAGTACTTC.